Shown below are 10 T cell receptor beta chains from a single sample sequenced in a study of cytomegalovirus exposure and HLA in healthy donors. Researchers ran the PCR with 60 Vbeta and 13 Jbeta primers. Sequencing used immunoSEQ multiplex PCR; TCRdb keeps in-frame clones, though not all of them. The sample comprises fewer than 100,000 clones, around 82% of which are singletons, and under 0.8% rests with the top ten. Source material: PBMCs. Source of these receptors: a woman aged 60-75 years in good health and CMV-seronegative.

This clone was recorded once. The V and J genes are TRBV11-2 and TRBJ1-3; tentatively, D is TRBD1 (5 bases). The CDR3 has 16 residues. Germline lookup yields CDR1 SGHAT and CDR2 FQNNGV. V lost 7 bases to trimming and J lost 0 bases, with 16 bases between them. This chain's CDR3 is CASIGLRGSSGNTIYF. CDR3 in DNA: TGTGCCAGCATAGGGCTTAGGGGCAGCTCTGGAAACACCATATATTTT.

The chain joins TRBV7-9 to TRBJ1-2; D is possibly TRBD1 (6 bases). CDR3 size: 15 residues. V dropped 1 base and J dropped 2 bases, with 11 bases sitting between them. CDR1 SEHNR and CDR2 FQNEAQ come from the germline V gene (reference sequence). The CDR3 region is CASSLETGGNYGYTF. CDR3 DNA sequence: TGTGCCAGCAGCTTAGAGACAGGAGGAAACTATGGCTACACCTTC.

The V gene is TRBV6-5, the J gene TRBJ2-1, with D possibly TRBD2 on 5 matching bases. CDR1 is MNHEY, CDR2 SVGAGI, per germline. The CDR3 runs 13 residues. Trimming stripped 6 bases from V and 13 bases from J, with 19 bases between. The chain's CDR3 is CASRLTRASTQFF. The DNA of the CDR3 is TGTGCCAGCAGGTTAACTAGGGCTAGCACTCAGTTCTTC.

CDR3 nucleotides: TGTGCGGTTGGACTAGCGGAGATTTCGTACAATGAGCAGTTCTTC. It encodes CAVGLAEISYNEQFF. The chain uses TRBV6-6 and TRBJ2-1, with 10 nucleotides matching TRBD2. CDR3 size: 15 residues. The germline V gene has CDR1 MNHNY and CDR2 SVGAGI (reference sequence).

V and J are TRBV27 and TRBJ1-1; possible D gene TRBD1, 5 bases. Germline CDR1 reads MNHEY; CDR2 reads SMNVEV (reference sequence). The CDR3 has 17 residues. V was trimmed by 2 bases and J by 1 base, leaving 17 bases between them. CDR3 sequence: CASSLSGYGGRNTEAFF. CDR3 DNA: TGTGCCAGCAGTTTAAGCGGCTACGGGGGAAGGAACACTGAAGCTTTCTTT.

V gene TRBV7-8 combines with J gene TRBJ1-4; D is uncertain. The V end was cut by 5 bases, the J end by 10 bases, with 20 bases between. Per the germline V gene, CDR1 is SGHVS and CDR2 is FQNEAQ. CDR3 length: 15 amino acids. CDR3 DNA: TGTGCCAGCAGCAGTTTGTTAGGGTCAGGAGGAAAACTGTTTTTT. The encoded protein is CASSSLLGSGGKLFF.

This clone was seen only a few times. The V gene is TRBV7-9, the J gene TRBJ2-5, with D possibly matching TRBD2 (5 bases). Trimming stripped 10 bases from V and 1 base from J, with 10 bases between. Germline CDR1 SEHNR, CDR2 FQNEAQ (reference sequence). CDR3 length: 12 residues. The CDR3 loop is CATGEGQETQYF. The CDR3 DNA sequence: TGTGCCACTGGAGAGGGCCAAGAGACCCAGTACTTC.

The chain carries TRBV5-1 and TRBJ1-1; 10 nucleotides agree with TRBD1. V was clipped by 4 bases and J by 0 bases; unmatched bases: 9. The CDR3 has 17 residues. Germline V gene sequence: CDR1 SGHRS, CDR2 YFSETQ. The CDR3 region has the DNA TGCGCCAGCAGCGATCCGGGACAGGGGTACATGAACACTGAAGCTTTCTTT. Its protein product is CASSDPGQGYMNTEAFF.

This clone has just one count. The chain couples TRBV7-6 to TRBJ2-2; D gene unclear. Trimming cost V 1 base and J 4 bases, with 7 bases left between them. This CDR3 comprises 14 residues. Germline-derived CDR1 and CDR2 are SGHVS and FNYEAQ. The CDR3 region is CASSLETSTGELFF. The CDR3 coding sequence is TGTGCCAGCAGCTTAGAGACTTCCACCGGGGAGCTGTTTTTT.

In this sample, this clone turned up a few times. V usage is TRBV25-1 and J usage is TRBJ1-1; the D gene is possibly TRBD1 (6 bases). Germline assignment: CDR1 MGHDK and CDR2 SYGVNS. Trimming pared 3 bases from V and 2 bases from J, leaving 7 bases between. This CDR3 comprises 13 residues. The chain's CDR3 is CASSDGTNTEAFF. CDR3 in DNA: TGTGCCAGCAGTGACGGGACAAACACTGAAGCTTTCTTT.